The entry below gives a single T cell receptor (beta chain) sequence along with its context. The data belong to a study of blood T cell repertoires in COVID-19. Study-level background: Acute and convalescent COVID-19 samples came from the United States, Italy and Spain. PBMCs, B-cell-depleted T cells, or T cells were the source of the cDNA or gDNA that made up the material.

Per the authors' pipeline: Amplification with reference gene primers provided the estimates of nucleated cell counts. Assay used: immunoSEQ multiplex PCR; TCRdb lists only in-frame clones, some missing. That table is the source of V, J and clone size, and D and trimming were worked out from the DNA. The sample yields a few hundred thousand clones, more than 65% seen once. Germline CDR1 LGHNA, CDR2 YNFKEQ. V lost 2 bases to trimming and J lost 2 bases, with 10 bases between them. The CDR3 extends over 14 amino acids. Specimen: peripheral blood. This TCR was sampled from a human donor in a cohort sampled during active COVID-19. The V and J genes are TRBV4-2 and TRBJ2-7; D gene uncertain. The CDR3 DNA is TGTGCCAGCAGCCAAAGTTTGCTAGCCTACGAGCAGTACTTC. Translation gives CASSQSLLAYEQYF.